The present T cell receptor (beta chain) was sequenced within a study of cytomegalovirus exposure and HLA in healthy donors. The donors were members of the validation cohort, which comprised 120 subjects and was separate from the first cohort of roughly 700 subjects. Whole-study findings and limits: In vitro data verified a few CMV-associated chains as specific for CMV antigens.

This CDR3 region has 14 residues. Losses at the gene ends were 5 bases for V and 5 bases for J; bases not matched to a gene: 7. Germline CDR1 and CDR2: MNHEY and SVGAGI. Produced via immunoSEQ multiplex PCR; TCRdb's table is partial and in-frame only. The table has about 280,000 clones, roughly 90% seen once. On this clone itself: Its matching antigen is unknown.

The TCR was taken from a woman under 30 in good health and CMV-seronegative. The V gene is TRBV6-5, the J gene TRBJ1-2, with 8 bases matching TRBD1. Sequencing input: PBMCs. CDR3 coding DNA: TGTGCCAGCAGTATGCGTGACAGGGGTTATGGCTACACCTTC. This codes for CASSMRDRGYGYTF.